The clone carrying this TCR beta chain was picked up a small number of times. This table comes from immunoSEQ multiplex PCR, and its TCRdb copy is limited to in-frame clones, with some not included. The sample gives approximately 340,000 clones, approximately 74% of which show up once; about 9.4% is in the top ten. The germline V gene has CDR1 MDHEN and CDR2 SYDVKM. The CDR3 runs to 16 residues. V lost 5 bases and J lost 4, with 18 bases in between. These data originate in a study of shared clonotypes between healthy human individuals. The chain recombines TRBV28 with TRBJ1-5; possible D gene TRBD1, 6 bases. The source of this sequence is a man aged 25 to 40 in good health. The sequencing input was memory CD4+ T cells sorted from blood. The subset is: CD45RA-negative fraction. CDR3: CASSIGSDSPNQPQHF. The DNA for the CDR3 is TGTGCCAGCAGTATAGGATCGGACAGCCCAAATCAGCCCCAGCATTTT.